This TCR beta chain emerged from a study of T-cell reconstitution after alpha-beta-depleted transplantation in children. A remark on this clonotype: The antigen is not known.

Regarding the study as a whole: It was surviving recipient T cells and thymic progenitors that gave some patients high TCRbeta diversity at day 60. T-cell numbers and diversity one year post-transplant derived largely from freshly generated T cells.

Unique molecular identifiers tagged the TCRbeta library. TCRdb ran MiXCR on the PCR reads and lists one entry per CDR3 protein. The sample includes over 85,000 distinct CDR3 sequences, approximately 8% of them seen just once. CDR1 is LNHDA, CDR2 SQIVND, per germline (reference sequence). Trimming pared 3 bases from V and 2 bases from J, leaving 11 bases between. The CDR3 consists of 15 residues. The rearrangement uses TRBV19 and TRBJ1-5; D not resolved. This clonotype was sampled from a boy younger than 10 with acute lymphoblastic leukemia, due to receive a stem cell transplant. Sequenced here: PBMCs, sampled before TCRalphabeta/CD19-depleted stem cell transplant. The CDR3 is CASSMSRTGNQPQHF. In DNA, the CDR3 is TGTGCCAGTAGTATGAGTCGTACAGGCAATCAGCCCCAGCATTTT.